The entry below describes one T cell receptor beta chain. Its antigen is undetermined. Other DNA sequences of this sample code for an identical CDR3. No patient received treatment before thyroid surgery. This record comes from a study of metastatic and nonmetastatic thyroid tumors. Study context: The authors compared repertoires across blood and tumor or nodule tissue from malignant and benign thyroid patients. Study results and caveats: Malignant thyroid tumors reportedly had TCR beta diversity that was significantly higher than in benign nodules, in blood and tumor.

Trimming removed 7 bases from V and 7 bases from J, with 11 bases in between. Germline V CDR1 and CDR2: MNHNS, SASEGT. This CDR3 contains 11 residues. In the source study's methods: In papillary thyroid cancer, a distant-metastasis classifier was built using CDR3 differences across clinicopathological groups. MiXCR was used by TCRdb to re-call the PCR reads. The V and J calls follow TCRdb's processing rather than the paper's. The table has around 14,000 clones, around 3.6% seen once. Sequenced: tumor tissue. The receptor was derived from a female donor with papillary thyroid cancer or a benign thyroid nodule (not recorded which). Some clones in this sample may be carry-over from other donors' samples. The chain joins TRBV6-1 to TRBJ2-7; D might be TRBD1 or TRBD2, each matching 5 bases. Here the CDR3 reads CASIGGGEQYF. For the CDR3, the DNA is TGTGCCAGCATAGGTGGGGGAGAGCAGTACTTC.